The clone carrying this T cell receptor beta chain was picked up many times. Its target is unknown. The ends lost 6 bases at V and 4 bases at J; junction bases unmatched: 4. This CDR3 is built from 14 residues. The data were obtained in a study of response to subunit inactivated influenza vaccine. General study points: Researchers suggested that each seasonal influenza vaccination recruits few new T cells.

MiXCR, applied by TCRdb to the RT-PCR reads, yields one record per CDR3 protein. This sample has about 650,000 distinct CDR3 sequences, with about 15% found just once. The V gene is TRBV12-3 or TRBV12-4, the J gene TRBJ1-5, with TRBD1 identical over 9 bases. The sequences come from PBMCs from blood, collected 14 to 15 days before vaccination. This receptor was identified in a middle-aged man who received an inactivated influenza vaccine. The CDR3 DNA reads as TGTGCCAGCAGAGCCGGGACAGGGAATCAGCCCCAGCATTTT. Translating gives CASRAGTGNQPQHF.